Below, 21 T cell receptor beta chains from the same sample are listed, as sequenced in a study of T cell clonality in common variable immunodeficiency. Using immunoSEQ multiplex PCR, the repertoire was profiled, and TCRdb retains in-frame clones only, with some absent. This sample comprises tens of thousands of clones, none seen once only. Sequencing was carried out using peripheral blood mononuclear cells. The receptors originated from a person between 18 and 69 years old in good health.

The sample holds many counts of this clone. The read comes to an end 3 residues before the CDR3 does, leaving the germline J gene to fill in the end. This chain connects TRBV19 to TRBJ1-2; 7 positions agree with TRBD1. The CDR3 length is 15 residues. Germline CDR1 reads LNHDA; CDR2 reads SQIVND (reference sequence). V trimming: 10 bases; J trimming: 5 bases; junction bases outside the gene matches: 16. Partial CDR3 DNA: TGTGCCACAAAACTCCGGGACAGCACCTCTTATGGC. This encodes CATKLRDSTSYG. From start to end, the CDR3 is CATKLRDSTSYGYTF.

This clone was detected ten times or more. From the germline J gene comes the end of the CDR3, since the read stops 3 residues before it. This rearrangement joins TRBV29-1 to TRBJ2-1; 14 nucleotides align to TRBD2. The V gene's germline CDR1 is SQVTM and CDR2 ANQGSEA. This CDR3 contains 16 residues. Losses at the gene ends were 4 bases for V and 1 base for J; bases not matched to a gene: 3. The CDR3 sequence: CSVGGLAGESYNEQFF. CDR3 DNA (partial): TGCAGCGTTGGGGGACTAGCGGGAGAGTCCTACAATGAG.

This clone was seen repeatedly, ten times or more. The CDR3 is cut off 3 residues early in the read; its end comes from the germline J gene. The chain joins TRBV19 to TRBJ1-5; D is ambiguous. The germline gives CDR1 LNHDA, CDR2 SQIVND (reference sequence). V lost 6 bases and J 0 bases, leaving 12 bases between the germline ends. CDR3 length: 15 amino acids. The part of the CDR3 DNA that was read is TGTGCCAGTAGCCCGAGCGGTACTAGCAATCAGCCC. Protein: CASSPSGTSNQP. The CDR3 in full is CASSPSGTSNQPQHF.

This clone has ten or more counts. From the germline J gene comes the end of the CDR3, since the read stops 3 residues before it. The V gene is TRBV30, the J gene TRBJ2-1, with TRBD2 identical over 10 bases. In germline, CDR1 is GTSNPN, CDR2 SVGIG (reference sequence). The CDR3 runs to 16 residues. After removal of 0 bases from V and 6 bases from J, the junction contained 8 bases not matched to a gene. The CDR3 region is CAWSVRASGSINEQFF. The CDR3 bases that were read are TGTGCCTGGAGTGTACGGGCTAGCGGGAGTATCAATGAG.

This clone was seen repeatedly, ten times or more. Sequencing ends 3 residues short of the CDR3 end; the germline J gene provides the rest. V and J are TRBV28 and TRBJ2-7; possibly TRBD1 for D (6 bases). The CDR3 runs 15 residues. Germline CDR1 reads MDHEN; CDR2 reads SYDVKM. The V end lost 5 bases, the J end lost 1 base, and 15 bases lay between the germline ends. CDR3 DNA, as far as it was read: TGTGCCAGCAGTCTCACAGGGAGTACTTCCTACGAG. The encoded protein is CASSLTGSTSYE. The whole CDR3 sequence reads CASSLTGSTSYEQYF.

This clone showed up many times. The read ends 3 residues before the CDR3 terminus; that terminus is restored from the germline J gene. The chain couples TRBV10-3 to TRBJ1-3, with TRBD1 matching 10 bases. In germline, CDR1 is ENHRY, CDR2 SYGVKD. CDR3 length: 16 residues. V was pared by 3 bases and J by 7 bases, with 9 bases of the junction left unmatched. CDR3 loop: CAISDPGQGKGNTIYF. The DNA read from the CDR3 is TGTGCCATCAGTGACCCGGGACAGGGGAAGGGGAACACC.

This clone was counted ten times or more. The read stops 3 residues short of the end of the CDR3; the missing end is completed from the germline J gene. This sequence joins TRBV18 and TRBJ1-4; D remains ambiguous. V lost 6 bases, J lost 6 bases, and 17 bases lay in between. The CDR3 is 15 amino acids. Germline V gene data show CDR1 as KGHSH and CDR2 as LQKENI. This chain's CDR3 is CASSSLLSSDEKLFF. Partial CDR3 DNA: TGTGCCAGCTCTAGCCTACTAAGCTCAGATGAAAAA.

This clone was counted at least ten times. The read is 3 residues too short to cover the CDR3 end, so that end is filled in from the germline J gene. This chain links TRBV20-1 with TRBJ2-2, with 9 bases that match TRBD2. Losses at the gene ends were 3 bases for V and 4 bases for J; bases not matched to a gene: 6. The CDR3 covers 15 residues. Germline CDR1 is DFQATT and CDR2 is SNEGSKA (reference sequence). The covered CDR3 bases are TGCAGTGCTAGGGGAGCGGGGGGCATCACCGGGGAG. As protein: CSARGAGGITGE. In full, the CDR3 reads CSARGAGGITGELFF.

The table lists this clone with many counts. A junction end diverges from the germline sequence, so it may reflect a read error. The sequenced fragment ends 3 residues before the CDR3 boundary, so the rest is inferred from the germline J gene. The chain employs TRBV6-1 and TRBJ2-1, with 8 bases matching TRBD2. This CDR3 spans 14 amino acids. Germline assignment: CDR1 MNHNS and CDR2 SASEGT. The CDR3: CASSKAGAGNEQFF. CDR3 DNA, as far as it was read: TGTGCCAGCAGTAAAGCGGGGGCGGGCAATGAG.

This clone was detected many times. The missing CDR3 end, 3 residues past where the read stops, is filled in from the germline J gene. The chain has TRBV30 and TRBJ1-5; possible D gene TRBD1, 5 bases. The CDR3 covers 14 residues. V was shortened by 2 bases and J by 9 bases, with 17 bases between the two germline ends. Germline loops: CDR1 GTSNPN, CDR2 SVGIG (reference sequence). The CDR3 bases that were read are TGTGCCTGGAGTAAGGACACAAGCCAGGGGCCC. This sequence encodes CAWSKDTSQGP. From start to end, the CDR3 is CAWSKDTSQGPQHF.

This clone was recorded at least ten times. Sequencing ends 3 residues short of the CDR3 end; the germline J gene provides the rest. The chain carries TRBV29-1 and TRBJ2-1; 7 nucleotides agree with TRBD2. CDR1 SQVTM and CDR2 ANQGSEA come from the germline V gene. The CDR3 runs 14 residues. The CDR3 protein is CSTRSTGGYNEQFF. CDR3 DNA, as far as it was read: TGCAGTACCCGGTCGACGGGGGGATACAATGAG.

This clone was counted at least ten times. The read halts 3 residues ahead of the CDR3 end, with the missing end drawn from the germline J gene. This sequence joins TRBV5-1 and TRBJ2-1, with 8 bases identical to TRBD2. CDR3 size: 14 residues. The V gene end was trimmed by 5 bases and the J gene end by 3 bases; junction bases not matched to a gene: 4. CDR1 is SGHRS, CDR2 YFSETQ, per germline. The CDR3 DNA, read in part, is TGCGCCAGCAGTTCCAGCGGGGGCTACAATGAG. It yields the protein CASSSSGGYNE. The complete CDR3 sequence is CASSSSGGYNEQFF.

This clone was counted at least ten times. The read stops 3 residues short of the end of the CDR3; the missing end is completed from the germline J gene. V and J are TRBV10-1 and TRBJ2-1; tentatively, D is TRBD2 (6 bases). The CDR3 is made up of 14 amino acids. Germline assignment: CDR1 WNHNN and CDR2 SYGVQD (reference sequence). With 6 bases removed from V and 6 bases from J, the gap between germline ends came to 15 bases. CDR3 DNA (partial): TGCGCCAGCAGCGGGGGTCCTACGACCAATGAG. It translates to CASSGGPTTNE. The CDR3 as a whole reads CASSGGPTTNEQFF.

A few counts support this clone. The read terminates 3 residues ahead of where the CDR3 ends, so the germline J gene completes it. The chain recombines TRBV10-2 with TRBJ2-2; TRBD2 matches 10 bases. The CDR3 extends over 14 amino acids. Per the germline V gene, CDR1 is WSHSY and CDR2 is SAAADI. Unmatched junction bases numbered 5, after V lost 9 bases and J lost 4 bases. CDR3 DNA (partial): TGCGCCAGTTCCGGGACTAGCGTCACCGGGGAG. Protein: CASSGTSVTGE. The full CDR3 protein is CASSGTSVTGELFF.

In its sample, this clone was seen many times. The read comes to an end 3 residues before the CDR3 does, leaving the germline J gene to fill in the end. The gene calls are TRBV7-6 and TRBJ2-2, with D perhaps matching TRBD1 (6 bases). This CDR3 spans 16 amino acids. Trimming shortened V by 1 base and J by 2 bases, and 11 bases separated the two germline ends. Germline loops: CDR1 SGHVS, CDR2 FNYEAQ. The CDR3 region is CASSLDGTPNTGELFF. The part of the CDR3 DNA that was read is TGTGCCAGCAGCTTAGACGGGACACCTAACACCGGGGAG.

This clone was seen repeatedly, ten times or more. The CDR3 end lies 3 residues beyond the end of the read and is filled in from the germline J gene. The V call is TRBV30, the J call TRBJ2-1; 7 bases line up with TRBD2. Germline V gives CDR1 GTSNPN, CDR2 SVGIG (reference sequence). The CDR3 loop spans 15 amino acids. The V gene end was trimmed by 0 bases and the J gene end by 4 bases; junction bases not matched to a gene: 6. The sequenced part of the CDR3 DNA is TGTGCCTGGAGTGTAAAGCTAGCGGATTACAATGAG. It translates to CAWSVKLADYNE. In full, the CDR3 reads CAWSVKLADYNEQFF. The full variable domain, with the rest looked up from reference TRBV30 and TRBJ2-1, is SQTIHQWPATLVQPVGSPLSLECTVEGTSNPNLYWYRQAAGRGLQLLFYSVGIGQISSEVPQNLSASRPQDRQFILSSKKLLLSDSGFYLCAWSVKLADYNEQFFGPGTRLTVL.

This clone was recorded many times. The junction departs from germline at one end; a sequencing error may be responsible. The covered CDR3 bases are TGTGCCAGCAGCGGGGGGGTTGGAACCGAGGAG. Protein sequence: CASSGGVGTEE. The full CDR3 reads CASSGGVGTEELFF. J is TRBJ2-2 and V is TRBV9, with D perhaps TRBD2 (6 bases). The missing CDR3 end, 3 residues past where the read stops, is filled in from the germline J gene. The length of the CDR3 is 14 residues. Germline lookup yields CDR1 SGDLS and CDR2 YYNGEE.

This clone was seen at least ten times. The sequenced fragment ends 3 residues before the CDR3 boundary, so the rest is inferred from the germline J gene. The chain couples TRBV29-1 to TRBJ2-1; 9 bases match TRBD1. V was pared by 6 bases and J by 9 bases, with 6 bases of the junction left unmatched. The germline V gene encodes CDR1 SQVTM and CDR2 ANQGSEA. The CDR3 is 12 residues long. The CDR3 is CSVAQGATEQFF. The DNA read from the CDR3 is TGCAGCGTCGCACAGGGGGCTACTGAG.

This clone was detected ten times or more. The read ends 3 residues before the CDR3 terminus; that terminus is restored from the germline J gene. This chain joins TRBV7-3 and TRBJ1-2; D gene ambiguous. CDR1 SGHTA and CDR2 FQGTGA come from the germline V gene. This CDR3 region has 13 residues. V lost 0 bases and J 5 bases, leaving 7 bases between the germline ends. The sequenced CDR3 bases are TGTGCCAGCAGCTTAACAGAGGGTTATGGC. This translates into CASSLTEGYG. The CDR3 in full is CASSLTEGYGYTF.

This clone was seen ten or more times. The read finishes 3 residues shy of the CDR3 end, and the germline J gene is used to complete it. This chain connects TRBV7-1 to TRBJ2-2; a possible D gene is TRBD1 (6 bases). TRBV7-1 is an ORF for which the function is uncertain. CDR3 length: 19 residues. V was shortened by 1 base and J by 4 bases, with 22 bases between the two germline ends. The part of the CDR3 DNA that was read is TGTGCCAGCAGCTCAGGGGGTTTCAATCGGGACAAGGGCACCGGGGAG. The encoded protein is CASSSGGFNRDKGTGE. The full-length CDR3 reads as CASSSGGFNRDKGTGELFF.

This clone has a count of ten or more. This chain's CDR3 is CASSLGREGDEQYF. The sequenced part of the CDR3 DNA is TGTGCCAGCAGCCTCGGACGGGAAGGGGACGAG. The rearrangement joins TRBV9 to TRBJ2-7, with D possibly being TRBD1 or TRBD2 (5 bases each). The sequence runs out 3 residues before the end of the CDR3; the remainder is reconstructed from the germline J gene. V lost 4 bases to trimming and J lost 5 bases, with 16 bases between them. Germline lookup yields CDR1 SGDLS and CDR2 YYNGEE. The CDR3 loop spans 14 amino acids.